The T cell receptor (beta chain) under discussion was sequenced for a study of OX40 agonist ivuxolimab in advanced cancers. Study as a whole: Patients enrolled in dose escalation were diagnosed with hepatocellular carcinoma, melanoma, renal cell or head and neck cancer. Participants averaged approximately 60 years of age (range about 23 to 79) and were approximately 81% male. Overall study results and limits: Dose levels from 0.1 to 3.0 mg/kg saw CD4+ and CD8+ blood T cells expand clonally by week 6.

The sample holds one count of this clone. Its specificity is unknown. Generated by immunoSEQ multiplex PCR, the TCRdb table keeps only in-frame clones and is missing some. The sample lists 53,000 or so clones; 87% were seen once. It was autoimmune disease history or systemic immunosuppression that excluded patients. J was trimmed by 5 bases and V by 4 bases; bases with no gene match: 6. Germline V gene sequence: CDR1 MNHNS, CDR2 SASEGT. This CDR3 is built from 16 residues. The source material was CD4+ or CD8+ T cells sorted from blood, sampled in a trial of the OX40 agonist ivuxolimab. This TCR came from an adult with an advanced solid tumor such as melanoma, head and neck, liver or kidney cancer. The genes are TRBV6-1 and TRBJ2-5, with TRBD2 matching 14 bases. DNA of the CDR3: TGTGCCAGCAGTGGAATGACTAGCGGGAGGGTGGAGACCCAGTACTTC. Its protein product is CASSGMTSGRVETQYF.